Below, 5 T cell receptor beta chains from the same sample are listed, as sequenced in a study of cytomegalovirus exposure and HLA in healthy donors. The primer mix had 60 Vbeta and 13 Jbeta primers. TCRdb's copy holds only in-frame clones and misses some; the assay was immunoSEQ multiplex PCR. The sample consists of about 120,000 clones, roughly three quarters of them appearing once. Sequenced input: PBMCs. Every receptor here comes from a man aged 30-40 years in good health and CMV-seropositive.

This clone was recorded a few times. The chain carries TRBV9 and TRBJ1-1; TRBD1 matches at 8 bases. The CDR3 is 15 amino acids. Per the germline V gene, CDR1 is SGDLS and CDR2 is YYNGEE. V lost 4 bases, J lost 1 base, and 6 bases stayed unmatched. CDR3 amino acids: CASSQSGTGNTEAFF. CDR3 nucleotides: TGTGCCAGCAGCCAATCCGGGACAGGGAACACTGAAGCTTTCTTT.

The chain recombines TRBV10-3 with TRBJ2-7, with D possibly matching TRBD1 (8 bases). Trimming stripped 6 bases from V and 6 bases from J, with 18 bases between. Germline V gene lookup returns CDR1 ENHRY and CDR2 SYGVKD. The CDR3 runs 14 residues. Here the CDR3 DNA reads TGTGCCATCAGGACAGGGGAGGGATCTTTCGAGCAGTACTTC. Its translation is CAIRTGEGSFEQYF.

This sequence joins TRBV2 and TRBJ2-7; the match to TRBD1 covers 7 bases. Germline CDR1 is SNHLY and CDR2 is FYNNEI. The CDR3 is 12 residues long. V gave up 7 bases and J gave up 7 bases; unmatched junction bases: 7. The CDR3 reads CASIRDSLEQYF. DNA of the CDR3: TGTGCCAGCATCAGGGACAGTCTGGAGCAGTACTTC. Based on the CDR3 plus reference TRBV2 and TRBJ2-7, the full variable domain is EPEVTQTPSHQVTQMGQEVILRCVPISNHLYFYWYRQILGQKVEFLVSFYNNEISEKSEIFDDQFSVERPDGSNFTLKIRSTKLEDSAMYFCASIRDSLEQYFGPGTRLTVT.

The V gene is TRBV6-6, the J gene TRBJ1-2, with TRBD1 matching 8 bases. CDR1 is MNHNY, CDR2 SVGAGI, per germline (reference sequence). J lost 10 bases, V lost 5 bases, and 12 bases had no gene match. There are 14 residues in the CDR3. CDR3 nucleotide sequence: TGTGCCAGCAGTCCGGGTTTACAGGGGGGTTTCTACACCTTC. Translated, it gives CASSPGLQGGFYTF.

The V call is TRBV5-1, the J call TRBJ2-7, with 12 bases lining up with TRBD1. The CDR3 has 15 residues. The germline V gene has CDR1 SGHRS and CDR2 YFSETQ. Trimming took 2 bases from V and 4 from J; bases not matched to a gene: 4. CDR3 nucleotides: TGCGCCAGCAGCTTCCGGGACAGGGGGCAATACGAGCAGTACTTC. Protein product: CASSFRDRGQYEQYF.